This TCR beta chain was identified during a study of blood T cells in healthy people across ages. General study results and limits: More naive CD4+ cells and higher diversity marked long-lived donors relative to aged donors.

V lost 4 bases and J lost 9; bases outside the gene matches: 4. Germline V lookup: CDR1 MGHDK, CDR2 SYGVNS. This CDR3 has 13 residues. PCR was performed a second time for roughly 7 to 12 cycles using a sample-barcoded 5' primer and a J-beta primer mix. TCRdb called the 5' RACE reads again in MiXCR, with one record for every CDR3 protein. The sample has about 1.5 million distinct CDR3 sequences, 42% seen once. This clonotype has more than one count but fewer than ten. Antigen specificity is unknown. Material: blood. This clonotype was sampled from a young woman in good health. The chain is built from TRBV25-1 and TRBJ2-1; 9 nucleotides agree with TRBD1. For the CDR3, the DNA is TGTGCCAGCAGTGGTCGACAGGGGGGTGAGCAGTTCTTC. Its translation: CASSGRQGGEQFF.